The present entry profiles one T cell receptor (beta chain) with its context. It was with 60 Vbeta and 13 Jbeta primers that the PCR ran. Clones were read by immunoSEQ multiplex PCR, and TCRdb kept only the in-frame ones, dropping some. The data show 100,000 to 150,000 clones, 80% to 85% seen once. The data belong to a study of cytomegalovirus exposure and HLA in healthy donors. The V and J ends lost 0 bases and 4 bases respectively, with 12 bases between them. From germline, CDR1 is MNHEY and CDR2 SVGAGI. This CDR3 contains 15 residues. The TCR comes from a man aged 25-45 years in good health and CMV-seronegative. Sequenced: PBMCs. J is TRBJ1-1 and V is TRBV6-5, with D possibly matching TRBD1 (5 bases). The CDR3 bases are TGTGCCAGCAGTTACTCGGCAGGGTTCGGCACTGAAGCTTTCTTT. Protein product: CASSYSAGFGTEAFF.